This T cell receptor beta chain was captured in a study of blood T cell repertoires in COVID-19 (dated by TCRdb to between 2020 and 2021). Looking at the study overall: Samples covering the acute and convalescent phases of COVID-19 were provided by collaborators in the United States, Italy and Spain. The material from the prospective study consisted of cDNA or gDNA derived from T cells, B-cell-depleted T cells, or PBMCs. Subjects who had been exposed to COVID-19, were actively infected with it, or had recovered from it provided the deeply sampled blood TCRbeta repertoires that made up the dataset. The repertoires were released in a freely available public database intended as a resource for research on the immune response to SARS-CoV-2. Samples were obtained from the ongoing ImmuneRACE study (first 160 participants) and from 950 to 1,500 subjects provided by 6 global collaborators. Nearly every sample came with metadata listing a de-identified subject ID, COVID-19 status, age in years and sex. Where available, HLA class I and class II types were taken from metadata supplied by the sample provider and were not determined by assay-based typing. The study at large found these results: The quantity of clinical and demographic metadata differed by source and by participant and was supplied without curation.

For this clone: The specificity of this receptor is unknown. The sample holds no much larger clone one base away, and base qualities are not on file.

The trim is 0 bases for V and 5 bases for J, with a gap of 7 bases between the germline ends. CDR1 and CDR2 are drawn from the germline V gene (reference sequence): MNHEY, SMNVEV. CDR3 length: 13 amino acids, cysteine to phenylalanine. Left in the record is the CDR3 DNA by itself, 39 bases read in frame from the first base. TCRbeta CDR3 regions were amplified from genomic DNA using the immunoSEQ Assay, a bias-controlled multiplex PCR. On the study's bioinformatics: Within the assay, amplification of reference gene primers was used to estimate how many nucleated cells each sample contained. To quantify the absolute abundance of each unique TCRbeta CDR3 rearrangement, sequence reads were collapsed and filtered. For each sample, productive Simpson clonality was calculated by taking the square root of Simpson's diversity index across productive rearrangements. TCRdb re-hosts the immuneACCESS table, in-frame sequences only. Its copies lack some clones; in the studies checked, an unresolved V gene accounts for under half of them, and the cause for the rest is not known. V and J calls and clone size are as listed in that table; D and trimming were resolved from the DNA. In all, the sample holds around 92,000 clones, and 74% of those were seen once. The top ten clones comprise less than 5% of the sample.

One collaborating source in Seattle enrolled patients while the patients were actively infected and followed the patients over time throughout the course of disease. Whole blood was collected in K2EDTA tubes by collaborating institutions according to the institutions' own protocols. For TCRbeta analysis, collaborator samples were shipped as frozen whole blood, as isolated PBMCs, or as DNA extracted from either sample type. The V gene is TRBV27 and the J gene is TRBJ1-2, with no D gene named confidently. The sequenced sample consisted of peripheral blood. This clonotype was obtained from a man aged 65 to 79 with COVID-19, enrolled during active disease. This receptor carries the CDR3 CASSLSEAYGYTF. The nucleotides are TGTGCCAGCAGTTTATCAGAGGCATATGGCTACACCTTC.